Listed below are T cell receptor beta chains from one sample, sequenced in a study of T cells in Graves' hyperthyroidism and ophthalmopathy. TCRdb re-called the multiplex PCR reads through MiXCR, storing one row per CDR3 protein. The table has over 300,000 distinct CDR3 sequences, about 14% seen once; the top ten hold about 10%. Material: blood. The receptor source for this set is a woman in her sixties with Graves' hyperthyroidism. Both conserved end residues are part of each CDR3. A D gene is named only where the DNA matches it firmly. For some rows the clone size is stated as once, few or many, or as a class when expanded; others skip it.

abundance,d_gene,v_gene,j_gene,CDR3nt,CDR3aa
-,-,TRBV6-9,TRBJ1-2,TGTGCCAGCAGTTATTCGTCGAGCCGGGGCTATGGCTACACCTTC,CASSYSSSRGYGYTF
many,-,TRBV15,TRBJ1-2,TGTGCCACCAGCAGAGCCCCCGGGACGGGGGAAGGCTACACCTTC,CATSRAPGTGEGYTF
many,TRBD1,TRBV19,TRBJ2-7,TGTGCCAGTAGTATCGCCGGGACAGGGACCTACGAGCAGTACTTC,CASSIAGTGTYEQYF
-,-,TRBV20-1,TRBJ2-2,TGCAGTGCTAGTCCCGACACCGGGGAGCTGTTTTTT,CSASPDTGELFF
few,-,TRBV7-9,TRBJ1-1,TGTGCCAGCAGCTTAGTCCCGGGAGGGGATGAAGCTTTCTTT,CASSLVPGGDEAFF
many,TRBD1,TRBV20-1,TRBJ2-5,TGCAGTGCCAGCAAGGGACAGCAGCAAGAGACCCAGTACTTC,CSASKGQQQETQYF
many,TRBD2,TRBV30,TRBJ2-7,TGTGCCTGGAGGGGTTCGGGCGGGAGGGTATCCTACGAGCAGTACTTC,CAWRGSGGRVSYEQYF
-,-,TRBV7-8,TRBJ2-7,TGTGCCAGCAGCTTATTTAGAATAGTCCGGGCTCCAGTCTACGAGCAGTACTTC,CASSLFRIVRAPVYEQYF
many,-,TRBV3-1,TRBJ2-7,TGTGCCAGCAGCCATGGTGGCGGCCCCTACGAGCAGTACTTC,CASSHGGGPYEQYF
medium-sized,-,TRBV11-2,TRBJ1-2,TGTGCCAGCAGCTTAGATCCCGGGCCGGCTGGTTCGTACACCTTC,CASSLDPGPAGSYTF
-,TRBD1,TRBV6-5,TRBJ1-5,TGTGCCAGCAGTTACTCGGGACAGAGCAATCAGCCCCAGCATTTT,CASSYSGQSNQPQHF
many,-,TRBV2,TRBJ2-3,TGTGCCAGCAGGGGGAGATTGAGCACAGATACGCAGTATTTT,CASRGRLSTDTQYF
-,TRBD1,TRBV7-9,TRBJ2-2,TGTGCCAGCAGCTTAGATCGGACAGGGGAAGGCGGGGAGCTGTTTTTT,CASSLDRTGEGGELFF
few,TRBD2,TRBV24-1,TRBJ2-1,TGTGCCACCAGTGACCCTAGCGGGATCAATGAGCAGTTCTTC,CATSDPSGINEQFF
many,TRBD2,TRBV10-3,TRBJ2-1,TGTGCCATCAGTGGACCTAGCGGGGGGAATGAGCAGTTCTTC,CAISGPSGGNEQFF
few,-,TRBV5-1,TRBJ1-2,TGCGCCAGCAGCTTGGATTGGGCGGGATCGGGCTACACCTTC,CASSLDWAGSGYTF
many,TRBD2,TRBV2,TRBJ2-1,TGTGCCAGTACCACCTCTAGCGGGAGTTCCTACAATGAGCAGTTCTTC,CASTTSSGSSYNEQFF
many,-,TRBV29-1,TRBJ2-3,TGCAGCGTTGGAGGGTCAGGGAACACAGATACGCAGTATTTT,CSVGGSGNTDTQYF
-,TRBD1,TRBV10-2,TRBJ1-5,TGCGCCAGCAGTGGAGGACAGGGGTATAGCAATCAGCCCCAGCATTTT,CASSGGQGYSNQPQHF
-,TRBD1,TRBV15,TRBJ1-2,TGTGCCACCAGCAGAGATCACAGGGGTGACCGGGGCTACACCTTC,CATSRDHRGDRGYTF
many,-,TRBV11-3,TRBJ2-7,TGTGCCAGCAGCTTACGTGACAGACCCTACGAGCAGTACTTC,CASSLRDRPYEQYF
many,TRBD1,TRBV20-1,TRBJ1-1,TGCAGTGCTAGTACCGGGACAGGGGGAGCTTTCTTT,CSASTGTGGAFF
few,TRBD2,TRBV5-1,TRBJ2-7,TGCGCCAGCAGTTACAGGACTAGCGGGACTAACGAGCAGTACTTC,CASSYRTSGTNEQYF
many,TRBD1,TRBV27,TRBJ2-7,TGTGCCAGCAGTTTCCGGGACAGGGATGAGCAGTACTTC,CASSFRDRDEQYF
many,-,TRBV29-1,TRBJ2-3,TGCAGCGTTGTGCGGCTGCATTTAGCAGGAGATACGCAGTATTTT,CSVVRLHLAGDTQYF
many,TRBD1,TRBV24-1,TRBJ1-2,TGTGCCACCAGTGTCTGGACAGGAGATTACTATGGCTACACCTTC,CATSVWTGDYYGYTF
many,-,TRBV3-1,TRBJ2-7,TGTGCCAGCAGCCAAGGTGGGCCAGGGGAGTACGAGCAGTACTTC,CASSQGGPGEYEQYF
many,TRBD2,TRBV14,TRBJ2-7,TGTGCCAGCAGCCCGGGGAGAGCGGGAATGTACGAGCAGTACTTC,CASSPGRAGMYEQYF
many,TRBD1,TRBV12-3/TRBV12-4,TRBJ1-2,TGTGCCAGCAGTCTACAGGGGCAGGATGGCTACACCTTC,CASSLQGQDGYTF